Sequencing of this TCR beta chain was carried out in a study of blood T cell repertoires in COVID-19 (dated by TCRdb to about 2020). As for the study more broadly: Samples from collaborators originated in the United States, Italy and Spain and spanned both the acute and convalescent phases of COVID-19. The prospective study material was composed of cDNA or gDNA derived from T cells, B-cell-depleted T cells, or PBMCs. Deeply sampled blood TCRbeta repertoires from subjects exposed to, actively infected with, or recovered from COVID-19 were included in the dataset. A freely available public database, intended as a resource for researchers studying the immune response to SARS-CoV-2, is where the repertoires were released. Samples came from the ongoing ImmuneRACE study (first 160 participants) plus 1,254 subjects from 6 global collaborators. A de-identified subject ID, COVID-19 status, age in years and sex were almost always included in the sample metadata. HLA class I and class II types, where available, came from metadata supplied by the sample provider rather than from assay-based typing.

Points on this clone: Its specific antigen is unknown. No quality values exist for individual bases; no much larger clone is one base distant.

TCRbeta CDR3 regions were amplified from genomic DNA using the immunoSEQ Assay, a bias-controlled multiplex PCR. Regarding the original processing steps: Nucleated cell counts per sample were estimated from amplification of reference gene primers within the assay. To quantify the absolute abundance of each unique TCRbeta CDR3 rearrangement, sequence reads were collapsed and filtered. For each sample, productive Simpson clonality was calculated as the square root of Simpson's diversity index across productive rearrangements. TCRdb took over this immuneACCESS table, retaining in-frame rearrangements with V and J assigned. Such tables are incomplete; in checked studies, under half of the missing clones stem from an unresolved V gene, and the remainder is unexplained. That table supplies the V and J calls and clone size; D and trimming were determined from the DNA. The sample yields roughly 400,000 clones; 88% were counted once. The ten largest clones take up more than 2% of the sample.

CDR1 SNHLY and CDR2 FYNNEI are derived from the germline V gene. The germline V and J ends show losses of 6 bases and 7 bases respectively, and no gene match explains 3 bases of the junction. Inclusive of the bounding cysteine and phenylalanine, the CDR3 is 13 residues long. Just CDR3 DNA is preserved here, 39 bases in frame from base 1. Overall study outcomes, separate from this receptor: The amount of clinical and demographic metadata varied by source and participant and was provided uncurated.

Participants in the prospective study were enrolled through a virtual design, were aged about 18 to 90 years, and lived in 24 United States geographic areas. To assign participants to cohorts, the prospective study relied on clinical history that participants themselves reported in a screening survey and a study questionnaire. Mobile phlebotomists in the prospective study collected whole blood, serum and a nasopharyngeal or oropharyngeal swab from every participant. Prospective study participants could optionally give additional blood draws and questionnaires over a roughly 2-month period. Prospective study blood samples were shipped either frozen or at room temperature before DNA extraction.

Sequencing was done on a sample of PBMCs or T cells enriched from blood (not recorded which). The chain uses TRBV2 and TRBJ2-1; 10 nucleotides in the junction match TRBD1. The TCR comes from a woman between 40 and 50 years old with acute COVID-19. The nucleotides are TGTGCCAGCAGAGGACAGGGGGGGAATGAGCAGTTCTTC. This yields the protein CASRGQGGNEQFF.